Included here is one T cell receptor beta chain sequence, with context. Method: immunoSEQ multiplex PCR; TCRdb's copy keeps in-frame clones and lacks some. This table has some 460,000 clones, around nine tenths appearing once. These data are taken from a study of blood T cell repertoires in COVID-19. Background on the study: T cells, B-cell-depleted T cells, or PBMCs provided the cDNA or gDNA that served as material.

The age range of participants was about 18 to 100 years, with residence in about two dozen US areas. The V and J ends lost 5 bases and 0 bases respectively, with 14 bases between them. Germline assignment: CDR1 DFQATT and CDR2 SNEGSKA (reference sequence). There are 14 residues in the CDR3. The rearrangement joins TRBV20-1 to TRBJ2-7; TRBD2 might be the D (5 bases). The clonotype was recovered from a woman younger than 35 with acute COVID-19. Source material: PBMCs or T cells enriched from blood (not recorded which). The CDR3 reads CSAGGGRFSYEQYF. The CDR3 DNA is TGCAGTGCTGGTGGAGGAAGATTCTCCTACGAGCAGTACTTC.